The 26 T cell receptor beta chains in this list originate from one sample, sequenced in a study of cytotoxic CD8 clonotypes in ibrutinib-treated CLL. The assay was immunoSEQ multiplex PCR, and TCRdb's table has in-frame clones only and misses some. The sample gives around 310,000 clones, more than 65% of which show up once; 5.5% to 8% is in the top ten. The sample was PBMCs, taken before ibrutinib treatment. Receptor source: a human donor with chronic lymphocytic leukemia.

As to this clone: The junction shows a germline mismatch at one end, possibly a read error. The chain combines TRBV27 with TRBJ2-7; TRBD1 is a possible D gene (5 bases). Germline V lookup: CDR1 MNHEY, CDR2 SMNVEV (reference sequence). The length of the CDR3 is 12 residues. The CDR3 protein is CAISSAKGEQYF. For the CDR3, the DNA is TGTGCCATCAGTTCGGCCAAGGGGGAGCAGTACTTC.

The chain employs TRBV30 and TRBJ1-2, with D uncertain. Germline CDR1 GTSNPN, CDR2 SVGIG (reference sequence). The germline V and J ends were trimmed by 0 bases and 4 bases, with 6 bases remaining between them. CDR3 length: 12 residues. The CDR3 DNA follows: TGTGCCTGGAGTGTTTTCCTCTATGGCTACACCTTC. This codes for CAWSVFLYGYTF.

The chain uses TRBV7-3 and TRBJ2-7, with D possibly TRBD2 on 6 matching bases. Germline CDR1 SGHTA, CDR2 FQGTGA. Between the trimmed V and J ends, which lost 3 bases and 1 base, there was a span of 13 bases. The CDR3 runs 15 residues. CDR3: CASSLQPGESYEQYF. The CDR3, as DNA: TGTGCCAGCAGCTTGCAACCGGGAGAGTCCTACGAGCAGTACTTC.

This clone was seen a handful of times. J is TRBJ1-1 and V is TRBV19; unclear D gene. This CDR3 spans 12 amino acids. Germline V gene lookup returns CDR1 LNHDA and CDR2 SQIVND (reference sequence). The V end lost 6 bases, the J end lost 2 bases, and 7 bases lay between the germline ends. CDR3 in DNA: TGTGCCAGTAGAAGGCTAAACACTGAAGCTTTCTTT. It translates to CASRRLNTEAFF.

The CDR3 sequence is CASSLGTGFYEQYF. CDR3 sequence (DNA): TGCGCCAGCAGCCTCGGGACAGGCTTCTACGAGCAGTACTTC. V usage is TRBV4-1 and J usage is TRBJ2-5, with 8 bases identical to TRBD1. The end of the DNA aligns better with TRBJ2-7, so the J call may be wrong. The length of the CDR3 is 14 residues. CDR1 is MGHRA, CDR2 YSYEKL, per germline.

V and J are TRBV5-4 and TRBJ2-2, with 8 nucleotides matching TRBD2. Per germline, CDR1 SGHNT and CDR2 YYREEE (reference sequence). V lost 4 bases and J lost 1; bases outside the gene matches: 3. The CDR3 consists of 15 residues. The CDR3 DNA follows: TGTGCCAGCAGCACCGGGACTAGGAACACCGGGGAGCTGTTTTTT. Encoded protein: CASSTGTRNTGELFF.

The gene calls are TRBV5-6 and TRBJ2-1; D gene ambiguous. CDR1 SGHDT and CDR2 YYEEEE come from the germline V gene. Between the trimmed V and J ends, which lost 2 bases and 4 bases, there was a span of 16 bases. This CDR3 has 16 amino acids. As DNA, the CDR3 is TGTGCCAGCAGCTTTTTTCTGGGCAGACCATACAATGAGCAGTTCTTC. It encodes CASSFFLGRPYNEQFF.

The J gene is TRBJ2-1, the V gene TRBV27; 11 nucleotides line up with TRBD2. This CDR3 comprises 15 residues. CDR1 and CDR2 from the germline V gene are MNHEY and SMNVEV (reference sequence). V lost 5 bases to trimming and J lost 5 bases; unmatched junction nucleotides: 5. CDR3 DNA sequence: TGTGCCAGCAGTCCTAGACTAGCGGGGAACAATGAGCAGTTCTTC. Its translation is CASSPRLAGNNEQFF.

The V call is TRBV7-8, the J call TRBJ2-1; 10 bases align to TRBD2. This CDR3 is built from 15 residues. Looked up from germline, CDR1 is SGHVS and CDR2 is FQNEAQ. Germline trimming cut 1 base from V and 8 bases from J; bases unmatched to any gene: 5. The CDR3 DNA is TGTGCCAGCAGCTTAGAATTAGCGGGAGGTTATGAGCAGTTCTTC. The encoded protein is CASSLELAGGYEQFF.

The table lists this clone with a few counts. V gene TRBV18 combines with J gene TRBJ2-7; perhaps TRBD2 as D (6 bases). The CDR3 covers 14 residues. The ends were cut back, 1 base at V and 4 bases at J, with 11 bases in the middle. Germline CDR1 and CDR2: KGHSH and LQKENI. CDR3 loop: CASSPLDGTYEQYF. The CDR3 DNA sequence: TGTGCCAGCTCACCACTGGACGGGACTTACGAGCAGTACTTC. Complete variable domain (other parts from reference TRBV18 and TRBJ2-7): NAGVMQNPRHLVRRRGQEARLRCSPMKGHSHVYWYRQLPEEGLKFMVYLQKENIIDESGMPKERFSAEFPKEGPSILRIQQVVRGDSAAYFCASSPLDGTYEQYFGPGTRLTVT.

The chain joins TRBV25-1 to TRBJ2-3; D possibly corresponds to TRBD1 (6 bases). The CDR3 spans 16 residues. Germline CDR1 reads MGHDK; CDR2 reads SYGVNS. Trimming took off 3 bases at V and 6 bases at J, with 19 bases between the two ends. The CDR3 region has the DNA TGTGCCAGCAGTGATTTTGGCTACGAAAGGGGGGATACGCAGTATTTT. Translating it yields CASSDFGYERGDTQYF.

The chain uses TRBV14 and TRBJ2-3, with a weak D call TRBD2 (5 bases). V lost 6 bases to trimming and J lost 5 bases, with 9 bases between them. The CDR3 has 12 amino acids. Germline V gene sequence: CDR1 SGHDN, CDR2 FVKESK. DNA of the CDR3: TGTGCCAGCAGTCTAAGCGGAGATACGCAGTATTTT. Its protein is CASSLSGDTQYF. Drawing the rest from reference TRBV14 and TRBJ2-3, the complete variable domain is EAGVTQFPSHSVIEKGQTVTLRCDPISGHDNLYWYRRVMGKEIKFLLHFVKESKQDESGMPNNRFLAERTGGTYSTLKVQPAELEDSGVYFCASSLSGDTQYFGPGTRLTVL.

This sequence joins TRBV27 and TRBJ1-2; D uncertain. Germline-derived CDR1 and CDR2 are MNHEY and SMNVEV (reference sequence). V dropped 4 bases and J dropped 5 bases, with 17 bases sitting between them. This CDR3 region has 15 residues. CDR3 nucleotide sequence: TGTGCCAGCAGTTCACCCTGGGTACGGACTTATGGCTACACCTTC. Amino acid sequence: CASSSPWVRTYGYTF.

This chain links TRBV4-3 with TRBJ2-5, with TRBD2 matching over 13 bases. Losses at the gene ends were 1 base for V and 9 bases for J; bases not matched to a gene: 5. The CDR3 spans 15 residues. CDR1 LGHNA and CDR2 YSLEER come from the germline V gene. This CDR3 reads CASSQGTSGSRAQYF. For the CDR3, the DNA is TGCGCCAGCAGCCAAGGGACTAGCGGGAGTAGGGCCCAGTACTTC.

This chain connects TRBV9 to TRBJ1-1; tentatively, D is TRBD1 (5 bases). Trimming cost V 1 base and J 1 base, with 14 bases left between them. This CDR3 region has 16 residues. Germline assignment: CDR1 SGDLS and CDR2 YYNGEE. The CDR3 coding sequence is TGTGCCAGCAGCGTACGGGGGGATAAGGCGAACACTGAAGCTTTCTTT. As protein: CASSVRGDKANTEAFF.

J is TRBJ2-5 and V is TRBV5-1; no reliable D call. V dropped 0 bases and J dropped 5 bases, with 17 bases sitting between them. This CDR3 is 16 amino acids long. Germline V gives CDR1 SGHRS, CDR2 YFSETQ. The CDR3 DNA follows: TGCGCCAGCAGCTTGGCCAGAGGAGCTGCGACGGAGACCCAGTACTTC. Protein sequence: CASSLARGAATETQYF.

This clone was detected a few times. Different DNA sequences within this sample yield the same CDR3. In DNA form, the CDR3 reads TGTGCCAGCAGTTTGGGGGGCCGGGGGACTGAAGCTTTCTTT. Its protein product is CASSLGGRGTEAFF. The chain couples TRBV27 to TRBJ1-1; D may be TRBD1 (6 bases). The length of the CDR3 is 14 residues. Germline lookup yields CDR1 MNHEY and CDR2 SMNVEV (reference sequence). Between the trimmed V and J ends, which lost 3 bases and 5 bases, there was a span of 13 bases.

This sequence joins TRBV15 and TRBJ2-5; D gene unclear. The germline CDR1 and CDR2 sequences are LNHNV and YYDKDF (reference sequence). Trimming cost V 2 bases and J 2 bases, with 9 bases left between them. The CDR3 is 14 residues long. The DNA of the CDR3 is TGTGCCACCAGCAGAAGTACACTACAAGAGACCCAGTACTTC. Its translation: CATSRSTLQETQYF. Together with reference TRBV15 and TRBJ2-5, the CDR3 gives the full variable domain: DAMVIQNPRYQVTQFGKPVTLSCSQTLNHNVMYWYQQKSSQAPKLLFHYYDKDFNNEADTPDNFQSRRPNTSFCFLDIRSPGLGDTAMYLCATSRSTLQETQYFGPGTRLLVL.

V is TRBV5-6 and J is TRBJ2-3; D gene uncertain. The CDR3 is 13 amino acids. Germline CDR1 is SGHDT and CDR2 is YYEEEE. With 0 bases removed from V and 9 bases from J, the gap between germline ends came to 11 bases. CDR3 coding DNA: TGTGCCAGCAGCTTGGCCTCGGCGTCGACGCAGTATTTT. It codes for CASSLASASTQYF.

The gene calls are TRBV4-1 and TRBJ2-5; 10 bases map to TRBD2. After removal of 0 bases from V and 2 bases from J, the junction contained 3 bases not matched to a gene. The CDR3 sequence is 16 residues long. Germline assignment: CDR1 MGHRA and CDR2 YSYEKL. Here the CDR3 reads CASSQDPSGSQETQYF. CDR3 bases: TGCGCCAGCAGCCAAGACCCTAGCGGGAGTCAAGAGACCCAGTACTTC.

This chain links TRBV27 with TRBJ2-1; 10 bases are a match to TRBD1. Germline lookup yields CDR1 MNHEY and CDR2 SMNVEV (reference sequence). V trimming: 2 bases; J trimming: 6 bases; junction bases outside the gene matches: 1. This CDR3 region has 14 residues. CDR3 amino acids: CASSLRTGGNEQFF. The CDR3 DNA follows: TGTGCCAGCAGTTTACGGACAGGGGGCAATGAGCAGTTCTTC.

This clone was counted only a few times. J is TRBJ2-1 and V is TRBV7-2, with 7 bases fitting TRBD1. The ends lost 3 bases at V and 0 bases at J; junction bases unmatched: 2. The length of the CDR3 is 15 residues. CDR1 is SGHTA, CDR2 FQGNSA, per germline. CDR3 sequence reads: CASSLDRSSYNEQFF. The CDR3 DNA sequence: TGTGCCAGCAGCTTGGACAGGAGCTCCTACAATGAGCAGTTCTTC.

CDR3 coding DNA: TGTGCCAGCAGACCGATGACTAGCGGGCCCGGGGAGCTGTTTTTT. It is translated as CASRPMTSGPGELFF. The chain links TRBV7-8 to TRBJ2-2; 10 bases are shared with TRBD2. V was pared by 6 bases and J by 6 bases, with 7 bases of the junction left unmatched. Germline V gene data show CDR1 as SGHVS and CDR2 as FQNEAQ. The CDR3 has 15 residues.

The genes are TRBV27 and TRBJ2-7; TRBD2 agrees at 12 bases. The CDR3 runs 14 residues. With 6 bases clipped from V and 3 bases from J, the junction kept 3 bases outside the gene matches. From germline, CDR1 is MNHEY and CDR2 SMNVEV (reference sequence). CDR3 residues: CASSWTSGIYEQYF. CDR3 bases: TGTGCCAGCAGCTGGACTAGCGGGATCTACGAGCAGTACTTC.

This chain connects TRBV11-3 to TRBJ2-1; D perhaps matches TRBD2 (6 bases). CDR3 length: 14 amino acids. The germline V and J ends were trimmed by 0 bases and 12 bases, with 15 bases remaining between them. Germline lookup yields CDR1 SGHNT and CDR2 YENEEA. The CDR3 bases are TGTGCCAGCAGCTTAGACCCACTAGCTCCAACGCAGTTCTTC. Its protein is CASSLDPLAPTQFF.

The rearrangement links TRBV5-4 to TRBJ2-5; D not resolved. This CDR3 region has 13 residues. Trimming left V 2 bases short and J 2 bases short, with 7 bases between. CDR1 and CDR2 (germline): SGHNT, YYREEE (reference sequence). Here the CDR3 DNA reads TGTGCCAGCAGCTTTTCCGGACAAGAGACCCAGTACTTC. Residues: CASSFSGQETQYF.